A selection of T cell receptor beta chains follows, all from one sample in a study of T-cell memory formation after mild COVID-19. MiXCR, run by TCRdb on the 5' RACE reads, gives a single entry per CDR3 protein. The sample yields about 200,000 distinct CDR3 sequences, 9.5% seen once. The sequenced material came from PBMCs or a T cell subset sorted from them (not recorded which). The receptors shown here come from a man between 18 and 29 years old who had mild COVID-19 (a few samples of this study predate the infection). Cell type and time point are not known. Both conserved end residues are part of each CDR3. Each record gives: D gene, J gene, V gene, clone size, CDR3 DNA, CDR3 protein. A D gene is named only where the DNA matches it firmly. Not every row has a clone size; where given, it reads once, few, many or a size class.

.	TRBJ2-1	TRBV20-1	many	TGCAGTGCTAGAAAAGAGGCGACTAGTCGTGAGCAGTTCTTC	CSARKEATSREQFF
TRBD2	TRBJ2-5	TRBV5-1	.	TGCGCCAGCAGCCCCTTTAGCGGGGGGGCGCAGGAGACCCAGTACTTC	CASSPFSGGAQETQYF
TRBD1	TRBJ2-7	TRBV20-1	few	TGCAGTGCTAGAGACCCCAAGGGACAGCCCTACGAGCAGTACTTC	CSARDPKGQPYEQYF
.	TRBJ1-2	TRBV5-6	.	TGTGCCAGCAGCAGTACTCGGGGCTACACCTTC	CASSSTRGYTF
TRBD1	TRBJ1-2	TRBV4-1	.	TGCGCCAGCAGCCAATCCATACGTCAGGGGGCCGGCTATGGCTACACCTTC	CASSQSIRQGAGYGYTF
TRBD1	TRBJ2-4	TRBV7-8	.	TGTGCCAGCAGCCCGACAGGGTTACGGGCCAAAAACATTCAGTACTTC	CASSPTGLRAKNIQYF
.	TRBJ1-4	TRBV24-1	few	TGTGCCACCGCTCCGGCAGGCAGTGAAAAACTGTTTTTT	CATAPAGSEKLFF
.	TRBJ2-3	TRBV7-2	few	TGTGCCAGCAGCCCGGCCCAAAGCCCCACAGATACGCAGTATTTT	CASSPAQSPTDTQYF
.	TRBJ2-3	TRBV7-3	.	TGTGCCAGCAGCTTAAAGGGTTACACAGATACGCAGTATTTT	CASSLKGYTDTQYF
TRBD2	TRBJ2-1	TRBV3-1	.	TGTGCCAGCAGCCAGTCCTTAGCGGGGGCGCAAGAGCAGTTCTTC	CASSQSLAGAQEQFF
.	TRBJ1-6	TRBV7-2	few	TGTGCCAGCAGCTTCCTTTTAGTCCTCGGTTCACCCCTCCACTTT	CASSFLLVLGSPLHF
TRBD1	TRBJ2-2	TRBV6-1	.	TGTGCCAGCAGTGAATGGACAGGGGGCTGGGGCGGGGAGCTGTTTTTT	CASSEWTGGWGGELFF
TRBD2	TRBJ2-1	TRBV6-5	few	TGTGCCAGCAGCCGCGCTTTGGGGCGGGGGGGAAATGAGCAGTTCTTC	CASSRALGRGGNEQFF
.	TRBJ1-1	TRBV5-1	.	TGCGCCAGCGGCAAGTCGTGGGGCGGCACTGAAGCTTTCTTT	CASGKSWGGTEAFF
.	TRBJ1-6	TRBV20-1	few	TGCAGTGCTTACCGGGACGATAATTCACCCCTCCACTTT	CSAYRDDNSPLHF
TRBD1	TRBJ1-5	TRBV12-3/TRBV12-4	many	TGTGCCAGCAGTTTAGAGGGGGCAGGTCAGCCCCAGCATTTT	CASSLEGAGQPQHF
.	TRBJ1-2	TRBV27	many	TGTGCCAGCAGTTCGGGACGGAACTATGGCTACACCTTC	CASSSGRNYGYTF
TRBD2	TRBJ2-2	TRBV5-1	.	TGCGCCAGCAGCCGGGGACTAGCGGGGGCCGCCAACACCGGGGAGCTGTTTTTT	CASSRGLAGAANTGELFF
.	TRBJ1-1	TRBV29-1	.	TGCAGCGTCTCGGACACTGAAGCTTTCTTT	CSVSDTEAFF
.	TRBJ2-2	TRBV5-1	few	TGCGCCAGCAGCTTGGATGGACTGACGAACACCGGGGAGCTGTTTTTT	CASSLDGLTNTGELFF
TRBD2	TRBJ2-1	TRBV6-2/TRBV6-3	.	TGTGCCAGCAGTTACCTCGGGACTAGCGTCAATGAGCAGTTCTTC	CASSYLGTSVNEQFF
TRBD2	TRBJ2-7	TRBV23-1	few	TGCGCCAGCAGTCAGTGGACTAGCGGGGGCCAAAGCTCCTACGAGCAGTACTTC	CASSQWTSGGQSSYEQYF
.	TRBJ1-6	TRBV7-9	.	TGTGCCAGCAGCCTCGGACCAAATAATTCACCCCTCCACTTT	CASSLGPNNSPLHF
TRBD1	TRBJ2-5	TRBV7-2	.	TGTGCCAGCAGAACAGGGGCCCAAGAGACCCAGTACTTC	CASRTGAQETQYF
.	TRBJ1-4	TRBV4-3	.	TGCGCCAGCAGCCAAGCAGGGGCACGAGAAAAACTGTTTTTT	CASSQAGAREKLFF
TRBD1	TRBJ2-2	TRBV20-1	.	TGCAGTGCTAGTGACAGGGGGAGGACCGGGGAGCTGTTTTTT	CSASDRGRTGELFF
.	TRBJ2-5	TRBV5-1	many	TGCGCCAGCAGCCAGGCAGGGAAAGAGACCCAGTACTTC	CASSQAGKETQYF
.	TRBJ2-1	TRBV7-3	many	TGTGCCAGCAGCCGTCGGCTCGTCAGCTCCTACAATGAGCAGTTCTTC	CASSRRLVSSYNEQFF
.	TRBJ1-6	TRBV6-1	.	TGTGCCAGCATGCAGGGGAAGAGCTCCTATAATTCACCCCTCCACTTT	CASMQGKSSYNSPLHF